The present TCR beta chain was sequenced within a study of CXCR3-negative and CXCR3-positive naive CD8 T cells. Findings of the study overall: Both naive subsets carried similar amounts of surface CD5, so TCR strength was inferred from TRB CDR3 properties. Comparison of naive cells showed more hydrophobic TRB CDR3s in CXCR3-positive than in CXCR3-negative naive cells.

For this clonotype: What it binds is unknown.

The TRB libraries of cDNA were built by UMI-labeled 5' RACE. TCRdb reprocessed the 5' RACE reads, keeping one entry per CDR3 protein, no DNA. In all, the sample yields roughly 110,000 distinct CDR3 sequences. Germline V lookup: CDR1 MNHEY, CDR2 SMNVEV (reference sequence). The CDR3 sequence is 15 residues long. Sequenced sample: naive CXCR3+ CD8+ T cells from blood. Documented subset: CD45RO-CCR7+CD27+CD95- naive CD8+ T cells expressing CXCR3 (TNR3+). This TCR was recovered from a human donor in good health. Some clones in this sample may be carry-over from other donors' samples. The rearrangement uses TRBV27 and TRBJ1-5; TCRdb's assignment of TRBD1 cannot be checked, as there is no DNA. CDR3 sequence: CASSLSPQGNQPQHF.